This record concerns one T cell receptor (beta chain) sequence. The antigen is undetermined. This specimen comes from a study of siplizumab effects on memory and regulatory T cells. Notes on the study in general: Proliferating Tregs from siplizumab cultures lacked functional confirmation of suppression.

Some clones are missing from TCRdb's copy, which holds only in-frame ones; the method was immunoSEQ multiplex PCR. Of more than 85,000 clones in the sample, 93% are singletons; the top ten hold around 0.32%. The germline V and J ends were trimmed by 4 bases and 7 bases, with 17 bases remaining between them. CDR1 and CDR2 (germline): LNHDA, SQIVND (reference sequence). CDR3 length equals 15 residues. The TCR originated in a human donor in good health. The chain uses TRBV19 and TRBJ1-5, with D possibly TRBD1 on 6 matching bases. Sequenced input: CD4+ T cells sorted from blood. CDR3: CASSRDTGSGQPQHF. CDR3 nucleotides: TGTGCCAGTAGTAGGGACACGGGGAGCGGGCAGCCCCAGCATTTT.